The entry below gives a single T cell receptor (beta chain) sequence along with its context. This clone was found once. Its specific antigen is unknown. No base-level quality is on record; no much larger clone is a single base apart. This entry comes from a study of OX40 agonist ivuxolimab in advanced cancers. At the level of the whole study: Ivuxolimab was an agonistic, fully human IgG2 monoclonal antibody directed against OX40 (CD134), a costimulatory receptor. Intravenous ivuxolimab was administered to patients every 2 weeks at six dose levels: 0.01, 0.1, 0.3, 1.5, 3 and 10 mg/kg. Among the approximately 54 dose-escalation patients, about 19 had hepatocellular carcinoma, 15 melanoma, 9 renal cell carcinoma and 9 head and neck cancer. A male proportion of roughly 80% and a mean age of 60 years, ranging from 23 to 79, were recorded for the dose-escalation cohort. Patients were allowed to have had prior anti-PD-1, anti-PD-L1 or anti-CTLA-4 therapy, and more than 35% of the dose-escalation patients had been treated with checkpoint inhibitors. Partial responses were achieved by three dose-escalation patients, of whom one had hepatocellular carcinoma and two had cutaneous melanoma. The point of sequencing TCRbeta in the periphery was to test whether ivuxolimab changed TCR sequence diversity and drove clonal T-cell expansion. The paper reports the monotherapy dose-escalation portion (N of about 54 patients) of the phase I ivuxolimab trial.

Genomic DNA was extracted from sorted cells for sequencing of the TCRbeta CDR3 region. TCRbeta CDR3 regions were sequenced using the immunoSEQ Assay. Imported from immuneACCESS, the table was reduced by TCRdb to in-frame sequences with V and J called. These copies leave out some clones; in studies compared against another copy, an unresolved V gene accounts for under half, and the cause of the remainder is not known. Across this sample there are around 74,000 clones, with approximately 83% seen only once. The top ten clonotypes cover less than 0.75% of the sample. Patients with autoimmune disease history or receiving systemic immunosuppression were excluded from the trial. Peripheral blood for TCR sequencing was collected from all dose cohorts at baseline, on cycle 4 day 1, and on cycle 7 day 1. Samples came from an open-label, multicenter, first-in-human phase I dose-escalation trial of ivuxolimab. Adults with locally advanced or metastatic head and neck squamous cell, hepatocellular, melanoma or renal cell carcinoma were enrolled in the trial. Before TCR sequencing, CD4+ T cells and CD8+ T cells were sorted from peripheral blood as separate populations.

Study-wide findings and limitations: After ivuxolimab, expanded clones were on average more numerous among CD8+ T cells than among CD4+ T cells. Low levels of normalized T-cell clonal expansion were also seen in some nonresponding patients. At doses of 0.1 to 3.0 mg/kg, clonal expansion of both CD4+ and CD8+ blood T cells was observed from baseline to week 6. In the 0.1-3.0 mg/kg groups, partial responders were among the patients with the lowest normalized peripheral clonal expansion, particularly in CD8+ T cells. The antigen specificity of the clonally expanded peripheral T cells was not determined.

Taken from the germline V gene, the CDR1 and CDR2 loops are MNHNS and SASEGT. Trimming at the junction amounts to 7 bases on V and 2 bases on J, and the germline ends lie 7 bases apart. The CDR3, from cysteine to phenylalanine, totals 12 residues. Just CDR3 DNA is preserved here, 36 bases in frame from base 1. This receptor was obtained from an adult with an advanced solid tumor such as melanoma, head and neck, liver or kidney cancer. This receptor chain uses TRBV6-1 and TRBJ2-3; no D gene can be assigned with confidence. The sample here was CD4+ or CD8+ T cells sorted from blood, taken in a trial of the OX40 agonist ivuxolimab. The DNA sequence is TGTGCCAGCACCTCGGACACAGATACGCAGTATTTT. This is translated as CASTSDTDTQYF.